One and the same sample provided the 18 T cell receptor beta chains below, sequenced in a study of T-cell memory formation after mild COVID-19 (dated by TCRdb to the early 2020s). Libraries were built with 5' RACE. Data came from an Illumina NovaSeq 6000. TCRdb reworked the public reads: Q25 trimming with fastp, MiXCR clone assembly, productive beta chains retained. Under each unique CDR3 protein, matching rows form one entry showing the most common genes and DNA. This sample holds 350,000 or so distinct CDR3 sequences; under 25% were observed only once. The ten largest clones add up to around 12% of the sample. Material for sequencing was PBMCs or a T cell subset sorted from them (not recorded which). The source is an adult woman who had mild COVID-19 (a few samples of this study predate the infection). The sample titles of this study are shuffled in the database, so cell type and time point are left out; the donor was told from shared clones.

V and J are TRBV6-5 and TRBJ2-4; TRBD2 matches at 8 bases. V gave up 0 bases and J gave up 9 bases; unmatched junction bases: 10. The V gene's germline CDR1 is MNHEY and CDR2 SVGAGI. CDR3 length equals 16 residues. CDR3 protein: CASSYSMGGAGGIQYF. CDR3 DNA sequence: TGTGCCAGCAGTTACTCGATGGGGGGCGCGGGAGGCATTCAGTACTTC.

J is TRBJ2-1 and V is TRBV12-3 or TRBV12-4; 10 bases agree with TRBD2. V was clipped by 6 bases and J by 6 bases; unmatched bases: 8. The CDR3 loop spans 15 amino acids. The CDR3: CASSQSGGAGNEQFF. The CDR3 DNA is TGTGCCAGCAGCCAAAGCGGGGGGGCCGGCAATGAGCAGTTCTTC.

This clonotype appeared a few times. The chain links TRBV4-3 to TRBJ2-7; 16 nucleotides align to TRBD2. After removal of 0 bases from V and 2 bases from J, the junction contained 1 base not matched to a gene. There are 17 residues in the CDR3. CDR1 LGHNA and CDR2 YSLEER come from the germline V gene. For the CDR3, the DNA is TGCGCCAGCAGCCAAGAGGGACTAGCGGGAGGGCCCTACGAGCAGTACTTC. Protein: CASSQEGLAGGPYEQYF.

CDR3 residues: CASSSSIGTEAFF. The DNA of the CDR3 is TGCGCCAGCAGCTCGTCGATTGGCACTGAAGCTTTCTTT. The chain has TRBV5-1 and TRBJ1-1; D gene uncertain. The CDR3 length is 13 residues. Per the germline V gene, CDR1 is SGHRS and CDR2 is YFSETQ. Trimming pared 3 bases from V and 4 bases from J, leaving 10 bases between.

The chain links TRBV11-2 to TRBJ2-1, with TRBD2 as a possible D gene (5 bases). V was pared by 1 base and J by 9 bases, with 13 bases between. Germline V gene sequence: CDR1 SGHAT, CDR2 FQNNGV. The CDR3 totals 14 residues. The CDR3 is CASSLARGYGEQFF. In nucleotides, the CDR3 is TGTGCCAGCAGCTTAGCGAGAGGGTATGGTGAGCAGTTCTTC.

The rearrangement joins TRBV29-1 to TRBJ1-1, with unresolved D. The ends were cut back, 1 base at V and 6 bases at J, with 9 bases in the middle. The germline gives CDR1 SQVTM, CDR2 ANQGSEA. This CDR3 has 12 residues. The DNA for the CDR3 is TGCAGCGTTGAAGGCGGAAGGGCTGAAGCTTTCTTT. Amino acid sequence: CSVEGGRAEAFF.

This clonotype has more than one count but fewer than ten. The chain carries TRBV4-1 and TRBJ1-6; 7 bases are shared with TRBD1. V lost 3 bases to trimming and J lost 7 bases; unmatched junction nucleotides: 6. Germline loops: CDR1 MGHRA, CDR2 YSYEKL. CDR3 length: 15 residues. The DNA for the CDR3 is TGCGCCAGCAGCCACAATGACAGGGAGAATTCACCCCTCCACTTT. Its translation: CASSHNDRENSPLHF.

The rearrangement uses TRBV6-4 and TRBJ2-3, with 8 bases fitting TRBD2. The CDR3 covers 14 residues. CDR1 is MRHNA, CDR2 SNTAGT, per germline. Unmatched junction bases numbered 0, after V lost 2 bases and J lost 2 bases. The CDR3 DNA follows: TGTGCCAGCAGTGACGGACTAGCCACAGATACGCAGTATTTT. Protein product: CASSDGLATDTQYF.

This clonotype was seen a handful of times. This chain uses TRBV24-1 with TRBJ2-7; D may be TRBD1 or TRBD2 (5 bases each). Germline V gives CDR1 KGHDR, CDR2 SFDVKD. Trimming pared 9 bases from V and 4 bases from J, leaving 15 bases between. This CDR3 is built from 13 residues. DNA for the CDR3: TGTGCCACCTCGGGACGGACGGCGTACGAGCAGTACTTC. This translates into CATSGRTAYEQYF.

This chain connects TRBV7-2 to TRBJ2-3; 10 bases are shared with TRBD2. V lost 5 bases, J lost 6 bases, and 8 bases stayed unmatched. Germline lookup yields CDR1 SGHTA and CDR2 FQGNSA. The CDR3 sequence is 15 residues long. This CDR3 reads CASSPEAGGRDTQYF. The CDR3 nucleotides read TGTGCCAGCAGCCCAGAAGCGGGGGGGAGGGATACGCAGTATTTT.

This clonotype was detected a few times. The chain carries TRBV5-1 and TRBJ2-2; 7 bases align to TRBD1. The CDR3 sequence is 14 residues long. Germline loops: CDR1 SGHRS, CDR2 YFSETQ. Trimming took 7 bases from V and 1 from J; bases not matched to a gene: 4. The CDR3 loop reads CASEGAGNTGELFF. The CDR3 nucleotides read TGCGCCAGCGAGGGGGCAGGGAACACCGGGGAGCTGTTTTTT.

The table lists this clonotype with a few counts. The CDR3 here is CASSQGRTGYGYTF. Written as DNA, the CDR3 is TGCGCCAGCAGCCAAGGACGTACGGGTTACGGCTACACCTTC. The chain carries TRBV4-3 and TRBJ1-2, with D unclear. Germline V lookup: CDR1 LGHNA, CDR2 YSLEER. The CDR3 runs 14 residues. Trimming left V 1 base short and J 8 bases short, with 14 bases between.

This chain joins TRBV6-5 and TRBJ1-2; perhaps TRBD1 as D (5 bases). The CDR3 has 13 amino acids. Germline-derived CDR1 and CDR2 are MNHEY and SVGAGI. The V gene lost 0 bases and the J gene lost 7 bases, with 9 bases spanning the gap. CDR3 residues: CASSYSRGFGYTF. For the CDR3, the DNA is TGTGCCAGCAGTTACTCGCGGGGGTTTGGCTACACCTTC.

This sequence joins TRBV7-6 and TRBJ1-2, with a weak D call TRBD1 (6 bases). Germline V gene data show CDR1 as SGHVS and CDR2 as FNYEAQ. This CDR3 is 17 amino acids long. V gave up 5 bases and J gave up 5 bases, with 24 bases separating them. CDR3 DNA sequence: TGTGCCAGCAGCAGCCGGACACGGCAGGGGAGTCGGTATGGCTACACCTTC. This translates into CASSSRTRQGSRYGYTF.

This clonotype has a handful of counts. The chain has TRBV19 and TRBJ2-1; D could derive from TRBD1 or TRBD2 (6 bases each). V lost 3 bases, J lost 0 bases, and 12 bases lay in between. CDR3 length: 16 amino acids. Germline V gene sequence: CDR1 LNHDA, CDR2 SQIVND (reference sequence). CDR3 sequence (DNA): TGTGCCAGTAGTATCGGGGGACAAATCTCCTACAATGAGCAGTTCTTC. The encoded protein is CASSIGGQISYNEQFF.

This clonotype was counted a few times. This chain uses TRBV7-2 with TRBJ2-2; D not certain. V lost 3 bases, J lost 0 bases, and 8 bases lay in between. In germline, CDR1 is SGHTA, CDR2 FQGNSA. The length of the CDR3 is 15 residues. DNA of the CDR3: TGTGCCAGCAGCTTGTCACAGACGAACACCGGGGAGCTGTTTTTT. This translates into CASSLSQTNTGELFF.

The table lists this clonotype with a few counts. V usage is TRBV6-2 or TRBV6-3 and J usage is TRBJ1-1; 9 bases align to TRBD1. Germline CDR1 MNHEY, CDR2 SVGEGT. The CDR3 covers 16 residues. The junction had 14 bases not matched to a gene; V was cut back by 6 bases and J by 6 bases. This CDR3 is CASRPSTGGIVAEAFF. In nucleotides, the CDR3 is TGTGCCAGCAGGCCGTCGACAGGGGGGATAGTCGCTGAAGCTTTCTTT.

This clonotype was counted ten times or more. V usage is TRBV6-5 and J usage is TRBJ2-3; D not certain. Germline CDR1 is MNHEY and CDR2 is SVGAGI. The CDR3 extends over 14 amino acids. V was shortened by 0 bases and J by 3 bases, with 7 bases between the two germline ends. Here the CDR3 reads CASSYSPGTDTQYF. Written as DNA, the CDR3 is TGTGCCAGCAGTTACTCGCCGGGTACAGATACGCAGTATTTT.